The following is a T cell receptor beta chain sequence with its context. As yet, its antigen is unknown. TCRdb fed the 5' RACE reads into MiXCR, producing one record per CDR3 protein. Of hundreds of thousands of distinct CDR3 sequences in the sample, 5.5% to 6.5% were seen once. Germline V gene data show CDR1 as DFQATT and CDR2 as SNEGSKA (reference sequence). Trimming removed 3 bases at V and 0 bases at J, with 14 bases between. The CDR3 consists of 16 residues. All of the donors were Caucasians in good health. This sample was taken from a study of identical twins. Points from the study as a whole: Invariant populations such as MAIT and iNKT cells could partly muddle zero-insertion analyses. Twins shared beta out-of-frame sequences in excess, but this excess was weaker.

The sequence was collected from a man aged 18-30 years in good health. This chain links TRBV20-1 with TRBJ2-2, with a tentative D call TRBD2 (6 bases). The sequenced sample consisted of naive T cells sorted from blood. CDR3 sequence (DNA): TGCAGTGCTAGGCAGCCGGGACTGGCGAACACCGGGGAGCTGTTTTTT. Translating gives CSARQPGLANTGELFF.